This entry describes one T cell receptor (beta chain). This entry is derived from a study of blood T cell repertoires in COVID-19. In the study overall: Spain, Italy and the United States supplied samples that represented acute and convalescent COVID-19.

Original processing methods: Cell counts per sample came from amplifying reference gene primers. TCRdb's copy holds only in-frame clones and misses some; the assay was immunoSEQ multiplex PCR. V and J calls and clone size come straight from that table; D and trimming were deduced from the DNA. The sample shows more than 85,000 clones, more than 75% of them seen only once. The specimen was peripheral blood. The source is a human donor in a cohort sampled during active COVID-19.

CDR3 sequence: CASSYNAGQDNYGYTF. CDR3 sequence (DNA): TGTGCCAGCAGTTACAACGCGGGACAGGATAACTATGGCTACACCTTC. The chain carries TRBV6-6 and TRBJ1-2, with 8 nucleotides matching TRBD1. This CDR3 is 16 amino acids long. Losses at the gene ends were 2 bases for V and 1 base for J; bases not matched to a gene: 6. Per the germline V gene, CDR1 is MNHNY and CDR2 is SVGAGI (reference sequence).